Following are 3 T cell receptor beta chains from one sample sequenced in a study of blood T cells in healthy people across ages. Through a sample-barcoded 5' primer and a J-beta primer mix, a second PCR was run for about 6 to 11 cycles. Via MiXCR, TCRdb re-called the 5' RACE reads, giving one row per CDR3 protein. This sample has 540,000 or so distinct CDR3 sequences, with roughly a quarter found just once. The sequenced material came from blood. These receptors were collected from a woman in her 70s in good health.

This clonotype was seen a single time. This sequence joins TRBV9 and TRBJ2-1; 7 bases fit TRBD2. The CDR3 totals 16 residues. The ends lost 3 bases at V and 5 bases at J; junction bases unmatched: 11. Germline V gene lookup returns CDR1 SGDLS and CDR2 YYNGEE. Here the CDR3 DNA reads TGTGCCAGCAGCGCGCCAACTAGCGAGGGACACAATGAGCAGTTCTTC. This sequence encodes CASSAPTSEGHNEQFF. Using reference TRBV9 and TRBJ2-1 for the parts outside the CDR3, the full variable domain is DSGVTQTPKHLITATGQRVTLRCSPRSGDLSVYWYQQSLDQGLQFLIQYYNGEERAKGNILERFSAQQFPDLHSELNLSSLELGDSALYFCASSAPTSEGHNEQFFGPGTRLTVL.

Only a few counts were recorded for this clonotype. The chain has TRBV18 and TRBJ2-7; 7 nucleotides match TRBD2. With 3 bases clipped from V and 7 bases from J, the junction kept 12 bases outside the gene matches. The CDR3 sequence is 15 residues long. The germline V gene has CDR1 KGHSH and CDR2 LQKENI. The CDR3 loop is CASSPPGRNSGEQYF. For the CDR3, the DNA is TGTGCCAGCTCACCGCCGGGACGGAATAGCGGGGAGCAGTACTTC.

The rearrangement uses TRBV24-1 and TRBJ2-3, with D uncertain. Germline values: CDR1 KGHDR, CDR2 SFDVKD. This CDR3 is built from 11 residues. The V gene lost 1 base and the J gene lost 14 bases, with 9 bases spanning the gap. The CDR3 spells CATSDFTSRYF. The CDR3 bases are TGTGCCACCAGTGATTTTACCTCGCGGTATTTT.